The TCR beta chain under discussion was sequenced for a study of blood T cell repertoires in COVID-19. As for the study in general: The United States, Italy and Spain were the sources of the acute and convalescent COVID-19 samples. T cells, B-cell-depleted T cells, or PBMCs supplied cDNA or gDNA.

In the original processing: Nucleated cell number was recorded as an estimate derived from reference gene primer amplification. Generated by immunoSEQ multiplex PCR, the TCRdb table keeps only in-frame clones and is missing some. That table is the source of V, J and clone size, and D and trimming were worked out from the DNA. The sample carries about 190,000 clones, about 77% recorded once. This clonotype originated in a woman of 80 years or more with active or convalescent COVID-19. The sample comprised peripheral blood.

The CDR3, as DNA: TGTGCCAGCAGCTTTGCTAGCGTCTACTACGAGCAGTACTTC. Translated: CASSFASVYYEQYF. The gene calls are TRBV13 and TRBJ2-7; D is possibly TRBD2 (6 bases). V lost 3 bases, J lost 3 bases, and 12 bases lay in between. Germline CDR1 reads PRHDT; CDR2 reads FYEKMQ (reference sequence). The CDR3 has 14 amino acids.